This T cell receptor (beta chain) is from a study of blood T cell repertoires in COVID-19. Study in general: Sample material is recorded as cDNA or gDNA derived from T cells, B-cell-depleted T cells, or PBMCs.

V was shortened by 2 bases and J by 10 bases, with 17 bases between the two germline ends. Germline V CDR1 and CDR2: SQVTM, ANQGSEA. This CDR3 region has 14 residues. In the study's own analysis: Amplification with reference gene primers provided the estimates of nucleated cell counts. The method was immunoSEQ multiplex PCR; TCRdb's version includes in-frame clones alone and lacks a portion of them. From that table come the V and J calls and clone size; the DNA was used to work out D and trimming. Of roughly 190,000 clones listed, about 85% are singletons. Assignment of participants to cohorts was predicated upon participant-reported clinical history.

This sequence was found in a woman in her 30s who had recovered from COVID-19. The chain joins TRBV29-1 to TRBJ1-4, with D maybe TRBD1 (5 bases). The sequenced material came from PBMCs or T cells enriched from blood (not recorded which). The CDR3 bases are TGCAGCGTTGAAAGGGCCAGGGTTAGGGGAAAACTGTTTTTT. Translation gives CSVERARVRGKLFF. Full variable domain (outside the CDR3, taken from reference TRBV29-1 and TRBJ1-4): SAVISQKPSRDICQRGTSLTIQCQVDSQVTMMFWYRQQPGQSLTLIATANQGSEATYESGFVIDKFPISRPNLTFSTLTVSNMSPEDSSIYLCSVERARVRGKLFFGSGTQLSVL.